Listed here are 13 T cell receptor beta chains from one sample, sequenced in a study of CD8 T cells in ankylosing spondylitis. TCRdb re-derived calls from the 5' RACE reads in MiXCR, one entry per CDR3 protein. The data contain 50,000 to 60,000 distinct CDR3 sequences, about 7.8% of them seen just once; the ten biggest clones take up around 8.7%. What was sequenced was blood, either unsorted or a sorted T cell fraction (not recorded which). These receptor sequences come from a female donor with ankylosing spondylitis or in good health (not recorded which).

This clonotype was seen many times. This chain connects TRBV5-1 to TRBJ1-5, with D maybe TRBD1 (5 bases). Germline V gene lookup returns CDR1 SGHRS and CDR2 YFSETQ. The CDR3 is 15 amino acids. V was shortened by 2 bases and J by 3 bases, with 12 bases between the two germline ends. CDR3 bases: TGCGCCAGCAGCTTAGACGGACAAGCCAATCAGCCCCAGCATTTT. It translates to CASSLDGQANQPQHF.

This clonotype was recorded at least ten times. The CDR3 sequence is CASSLAKNTEAFF. The CDR3 nucleotides read TGTGCCAGCAGCTTAGCGAAAAACACTGAAGCTTTCTTT. The rearrangement joins TRBV7-6 to TRBJ1-1; D is unresolved. Trimming cost V 0 bases and J 2 bases, with 4 bases left between them. From germline, CDR1 is SGHVS and CDR2 FNYEAQ. CDR3 length: 13 residues.

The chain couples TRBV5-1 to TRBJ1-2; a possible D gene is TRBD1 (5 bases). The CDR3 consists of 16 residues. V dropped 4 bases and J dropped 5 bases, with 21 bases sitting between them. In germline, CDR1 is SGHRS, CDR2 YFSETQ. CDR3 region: CASSTGTDPYLYGYTF. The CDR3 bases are TGCGCCAGCAGCACGGGGACGGACCCGTATCTATATGGCTACACCTTC. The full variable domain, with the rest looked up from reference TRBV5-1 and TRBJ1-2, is KAGVTQTPRYLIKTRGQQVTLSCSPISGHRSVSWYQQTPGQGLQFLFEYFSETQRNKGNFPGRFSGRQFSNSRSEMNVSTLELGDSALYLCASSTGTDPYLYGYTFGSGTRLTVV.

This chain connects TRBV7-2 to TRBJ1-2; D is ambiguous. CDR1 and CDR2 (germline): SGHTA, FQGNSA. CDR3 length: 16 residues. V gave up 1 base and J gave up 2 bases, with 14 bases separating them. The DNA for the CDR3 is TGTGCCAGCAGCTTAGGTCGGCAGGCGGGAAACTATGGCTACACCTTC. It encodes CASSLGRQAGNYGYTF.

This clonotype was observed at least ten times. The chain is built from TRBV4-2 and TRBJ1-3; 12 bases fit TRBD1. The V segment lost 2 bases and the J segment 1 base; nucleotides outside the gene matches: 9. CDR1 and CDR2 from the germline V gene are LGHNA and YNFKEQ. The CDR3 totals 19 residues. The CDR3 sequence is CASSQRPGQGALSGNTIYF. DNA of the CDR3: TGTGCCAGCAGCCAACGACCGGGACAGGGGGCGTTGTCTGGAAACACCATATATTTT.

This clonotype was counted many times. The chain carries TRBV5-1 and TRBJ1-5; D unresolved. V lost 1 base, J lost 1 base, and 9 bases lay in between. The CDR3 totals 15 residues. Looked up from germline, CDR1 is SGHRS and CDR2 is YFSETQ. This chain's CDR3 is CASSLTAGSNQPQHF. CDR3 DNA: TGCGCCAGCAGCTTGACTGCGGGAAGCAATCAGCCCCAGCATTTT.

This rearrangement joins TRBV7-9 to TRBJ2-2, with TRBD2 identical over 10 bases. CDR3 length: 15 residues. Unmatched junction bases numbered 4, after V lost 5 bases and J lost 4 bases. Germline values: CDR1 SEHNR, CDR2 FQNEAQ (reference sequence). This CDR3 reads CASSIRLAGTGELFF. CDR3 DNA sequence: TGTGCCAGCAGCATACGACTAGCGGGCACCGGGGAGCTGTTTTTT.

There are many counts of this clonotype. CDR3 amino acids: CSAHSGVYNEQFF. The CDR3 DNA follows: TGCAGTGCTCATAGCGGGGTTTACAATGAGCAGTTCTTC. The chain is built from TRBV20-1 and TRBJ2-1; TRBD2 aligns across 8 bases. The junction had 4 bases not matched to a gene; V was cut back by 5 bases and J by 4 bases. The germline V gene encodes CDR1 DFQATT and CDR2 SNEGSKA (reference sequence). The CDR3 is made up of 13 amino acids.

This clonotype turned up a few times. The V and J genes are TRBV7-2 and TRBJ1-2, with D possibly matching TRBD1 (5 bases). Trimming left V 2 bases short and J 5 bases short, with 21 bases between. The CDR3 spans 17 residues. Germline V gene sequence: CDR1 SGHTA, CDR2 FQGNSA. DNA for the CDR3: TGTGCCAGCAGCTTAATTTCGCAGGGCAGGATGGGATATGGCTACACCTTC. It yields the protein CASSLISQGRMGYGYTF.

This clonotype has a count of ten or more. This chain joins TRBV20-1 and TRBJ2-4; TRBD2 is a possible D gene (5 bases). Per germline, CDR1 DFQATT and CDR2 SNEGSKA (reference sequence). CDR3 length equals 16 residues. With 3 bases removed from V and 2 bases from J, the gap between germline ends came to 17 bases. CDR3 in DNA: TGCAGTGCTAGCCCCGTTAGCGCGGCCTCCAAAAACATTCAGTACTTC. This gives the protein CSASPVSAASKNIQYF.

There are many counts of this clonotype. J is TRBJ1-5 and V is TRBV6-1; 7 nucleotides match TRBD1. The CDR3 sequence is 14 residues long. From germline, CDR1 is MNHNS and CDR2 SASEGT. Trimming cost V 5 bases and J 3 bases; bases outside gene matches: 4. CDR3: CASSPQGPNQPQHF. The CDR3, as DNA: TGTGCCAGCAGTCCACAGGGGCCCAATCAGCCCCAGCATTTT.

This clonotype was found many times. The CDR3 coding sequence is TGTGCCATCAGTGATCGCTCCCCGGGCGGGACCCAGTACTTC. It is translated as CAISDRSPGGTQYF. V usage is TRBV10-3 and J usage is TRBJ2-5, with D unresolved. CDR3 length: 14 residues. The V and J ends lost 3 bases and 7 bases respectively, with 15 bases between them. CDR1 and CDR2 (germline): ENHRY, SYGVKD.

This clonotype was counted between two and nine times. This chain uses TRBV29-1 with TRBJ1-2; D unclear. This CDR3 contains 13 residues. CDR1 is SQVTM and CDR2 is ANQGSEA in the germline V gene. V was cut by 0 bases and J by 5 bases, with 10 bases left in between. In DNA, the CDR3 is TGCAGCGTTGAAGACAGCGTCTTATATGGCTACACCTTC. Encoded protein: CSVEDSVLYGYTF.